The source of this T cell receptor beta chain is a study of cytomegalovirus exposure and HLA in healthy donors (dated by TCRdb to between 2016 and 2019). As for the study more broadly: In an earlier analysis of approximately 500 of the donors, approximately 260 Gb of sequence data and 117 million unique TCR beta sequences from approximately 180 million T cells were reported. Approximately 300 gigabases of sequencing data and roughly 90 million unique TCR sequences were included in an early release covering roughly 600 HLA-typed donors. Among the roughly 370 genotyped donors, around 79% belonged to the genetic ancestry cluster associated with self-reported Caucasian donors. The study aimed to test whether cataloging public T cell receptors could reveal signatures of past pathogen exposure. Using immunosequencing, the study profiled T cell repertoires from 500 to 800 subjects and related those repertoires to cytomegalovirus serostatus. A separate validation cohort of 100 to 150 different subjects was used in addition to the 666-subject first cohort. To predict cytomegalovirus infection status, the study combined high-throughput TCR immunosequencing, statistical association of individual TCRs with disease status, and machine learning. A later analysis re-analyzed previously published TCR beta repertoires from 600 to 850 donors and added high-resolution HLA genotyping to study TCR occurrence patterns. The later analysis used no new phenotypic data to find candidate immune exposures, relying instead on TCR beta sequences and their occurrence across donors. An earlier analysis of nearly 600 of the donors applied high-throughput TCR beta sequencing to assess whether each TCR beta V gene segment acted as functional or pseudogenic. Donor age, sex, ethnicity and CMV serostatus were collected together with the repertoire data. In a later genetic analysis, genome-wide SNP genotypes for about three fifths of the 666 donors were used, and that subset was treated as a discovery cohort. All discovery cohort repertoires had been generated on a single sequencing platform. Both class I and class II loci were covered by HLA typing, at four-digit resolution. Typing coverage varied by locus: roughly 629-630 donors for A, B, C, DRB1 and DQB1; roughly 510 for DQA1; more than 600 for DPA1; roughly 470 for DPB1. A handful of DR-DQ haplotypes were handled as single units for association and clustering because linkage in the cohort was strong. Among about 400 genotyped donors of the cohort, an average of around 240,000 unique TCR beta nucleotide sequences was sequenced per donor, of which about 19% were non-productive.

The cohort comprised some 700 healthy bone marrow donors. Cohort members were all nominally healthy when sampled, although unrecorded immune exposures were likely present. The donor was CMV seronegative and belonged to the group of over 300 seronegative cohort members. A peripheral blood sample was provided by each donor, and peripheral blood mononuclear cells were used for TCR beta sequencing. Genomic DNA was extracted from the blood cell samples with the Qiagen DNeasy Blood Extraction Kit. Here V drops 7 bases and J drops 3 bases, and the junction holds 8 bases not matched to any gene. The CDR3, cysteine through phenylalanine, is 14 amino acids long. CDR3 DNA is the only sequence kept; it has 42 bases, read in frame from the first base. CDR1 and CDR2 are read off the germline V gene (reference sequence) as LNHDA and SQIVND. Note on this clone: Which antigen it targets is not known. No quality values exist for individual bases; no much larger clone is one base distant.

Library creation used the immunoSEQ multiplex PCR assay. For the multiplex PCR, a mixture combining 60 forward primers for TCR Vbeta segments and 13 reverse primers for TCR Jbeta segments was used. A multiplex PCR assay on genomic DNA amplified the CDR3 region of rearranged TCR beta genes. The Illumina HiSeq System was used to sequence the amplified TCR beta libraries as 87-base-pair reads. In the paper's pipeline: A later analysis counted approximately 84 million unique TCR beta chains across the 666 repertoires, and roughly 9.9 million of these chains were shared by at least two donors. Raw reads were error-corrected and collapsed into unique sequences with a nearest-neighbor algorithm that merged closely related sequences to remove PCR and sequencing errors. Alignment of CDR3 sequences to IMGT reference sequences was used to assign V, D and J gene segments. For a sequence to be retained, at least a six-nucleotide match to both a V gene segment and a J gene segment was required. A rearrangement was called productive if the CDR3 had no stop codons and remained in frame with V and J, and every other rearrangement was called non-productive. CDR3 was defined by IMGT convention, running from the second conserved V-encoded cysteine to the conserved J-encoded phenylalanine. The earlier analysis of around 640 of the donors excluded sequences that lacked an unambiguous match to a single V gene segment. In an earlier analysis of around 590 of the donors, a V segment was called functional when productive rearrangements were above 56.7%, and segregating when the standard deviation between donors exceeded 5%. To diagnose cytomegalovirus status from the catalog of TCR beta chain sequences, a statistical classification framework was built. A later analysis assigned V and J genes by comparing TCR nucleotide sequences with IMGT/GENE-DB human TR gene sequences. The TCRdist pipeline was used in a later analysis to assign CDR3 sequences and most-parsimonious VDJ recombination scenarios. In a later analysis, each TCR beta chain was defined by its CDR3 amino acid sequence together with its V-gene family, and reads without a unique V-gene family were excluded. As a way to deal with suspected cross-contamination and a sequencing artifact, a later analysis dropped nearly 600 nucleotide sequences that were highly shared and had low generation probability. For each public chain, a later analysis derived a clonal expansion index from normalized ranks of inferred template counts within each repertoire. In a later analysis, generation probabilities were computed using a VDJ recombination model fitted to out-of-frame rearrangements, and the results were checked against IGoR. Hypergeometric tests were used in a later analysis to score TCR-TCR, TCR-HLA and TCR-CMV co-occurrence, with a repertoire-size bias correction applied to the TCR pairs. To estimate false discovery rates, a later analysis permuted the HLA or CMV assignments 20 times. In a later analysis, co-occurring TCRs were grouped using DBSCAN, and TCRdist sequence similarity was added for clustering within HLA-allele-positive subsets. Repertoires with fewer than 30,000 or more than 120,000 public chains, plus five repertoires with anomalous nucleotide sharing, were excluded from co-occurrence clustering. TCRdb retrieved this table from immuneACCESS and kept in-frame rearrangements only. Not all clones are present; in checked studies, unresolved V genes account for under half, and no reason is known for the remainder. The DNA gave D and trimming, while V, J and clone size come from that table. In all, the sample holds 95,000 to 110,000 clones, and approximately 79% of those were seen once. About 2% of the sample is taken by the ten largest.

The paper as a whole reports these results and caveats: An association between a missense DCLRE1C variant and V-gene and J-gene trimming of TCR beta chains was found in a later genetic analysis and replicated in an independent cohort. Immune exposure information for the cohort was limited to CMV serostatus. Linkage disequilibrium might explain the correlated functional status among segregating V segments, but an unknown experimental factor could not be ruled out. HLA typing was unavailable for some donors at each locus, so association tests used only the typed subset. A further reported finding was that TCR beta sequences accurately predicted the HLA-A and HLA-B alleles for most subjects in the first cohort. The earlier analysis of fewer than 750 of the donors excluded 15 to 20 rarely observed V segments, including chromosome 9 orphons, because counts were too low. According to the authors, the approach could potentially be generalized to other disease states and immunological phenotypes. A cluster of highly shared sequence variants was judged likely to be a technical artifact of the sequencing pipeline. In a later analysis, several top co-occurrence clusters were reported to appear linked to parvovirus B19, influenza, CMV and Epstein-Barr virus. According to a later analysis, most CMV-associated TCR beta chains appeared to be HLA-restricted, and the HLA associations seemed to be driven largely by CMV exposure. A later analysis associated 17,000 or so TCR beta sequences with specific HLA alleles at a false discovery rate of 0.05. A few of the identified cytomegalovirus-associated TCR beta chains were confirmed in vitro to be specific for cytomegalovirus antigens. While some public TCRs were present in many individuals, most TCR sequences turned up only very rarely across donors. In this cohort, only TCR beta chains were sequenced, and detectable features were limited by the absence of alpha or paired-chain data. A later genetic analysis reported fewer N-insertions in productive TCRs among donors in an Asian-associated ancestry cluster than the roughly 620-donor mean. Strong co-occurrence of HLA alleles, especially DR and DQ, made assigning TCR associations to individual alleles difficult. In an earlier analysis of 587 of the donors, most TCR beta V segments appeared in productive rearrangements about 90% or about 30% of the time, broadly matching IMGT annotations. In a later analysis, HLA-associated TCR beta chains showed more clonal expansion and lower generation probabilities than non-associated chains that were equally common. Sequencing depth was assumed to be roughly uniform across donors in the presence/absence analyses, though that assumption may not hold. In the study, 150 to 200 TCR beta chains were listed as associated with cytomegalovirus. According to a later analysis, TCR association rates differed among HLA loci, with DRB1 alleles showing the most associated TCRs and HLA-C alleles showing the fewest. Some IMGT-functional V segments, including TRBV6-2 and TRBV6-3, could not be told apart with the 87-base-pair reads, so those segments were excluded. The classifier was reported to diagnose cytomegalovirus status with high specificity and sensitivity in both the original cohort and the validation cohort.

Recombination connected TRBV19 to TRBJ2-7, with 8 bases in between that match TRBD1. The sample taken for sequencing was PBMCs. The sequence was collected from a man between 18 and 29 years old in good health and CMV-seronegative. The DNA sequence reads TGTGCCAGTAAGAGGGGGACAGGAGACTACGAGCAGTACTTC. The encoded protein is CASKRGTGDYEQYF.